These 26 T cell receptor beta chains were all obtained from the same sample, sequenced in a study of T cells after yellow fever vaccination. Each CDR3 protein gets one entry after TCRdb re-called the 5' RACE reads with MiXCR. The sample has hundreds of thousands of distinct CDR3 sequences, around a sixth seen once. The source material was PBMCs, sampled roughly 5 days after the first yellow fever vaccination. Receptor source: a man between 18 and 35 years old who received the YFV17D yellow fever vaccine.

This chain connects TRBV7-2 to TRBJ1-1, with unresolved D. This CDR3 contains 14 residues. Deletions cut 2 bases from V and 3 bases from J, with 10 bases between. CDR1 and CDR2 from the germline V gene are SGHTA and FQGNSA. CDR3: CASSLCQGHTEAFF. In DNA form, the CDR3 reads TGTGCCAGCAGCTTATGTCAAGGCCACACTGAAGCTTTCTTT.

The CDR3 DNA reads as TGTGCCAGCAGTGCCCGGGACAGGGAATACACAGATACGCAGTATTTT. Protein product: CASSARDREYTDTQYF. The chain recombines TRBV12-3 or TRBV12-4 with TRBJ2-3; 9 bases line up with TRBD1. This CDR3 has 16 amino acids. J gave up 2 bases and V 5 bases, and 8 bases lay outside the gene matches.

V is TRBV4-2 and J is TRBJ2-1; TRBD2 is a possible D gene (7 bases). V lost 4 bases and J 7 bases, leaving 20 bases between the germline ends. Germline assignment: CDR1 LGHNA and CDR2 YNFKEQ. This CDR3 comprises 16 residues. CDR3 in DNA: TGTGCCAGCAGCCTCACCGGGGGGCCGATTGGGAATGAGCAGTTCTTC. It is translated as CASSLTGGPIGNEQFF.

The chain couples TRBV6-6 to TRBJ2-7; no clear D gene. Trimming removed 4 bases from V and 5 bases from J, with 6 bases in between. There are 11 residues in the CDR3. CDR1 MNHNY and CDR2 SVGAGI come from the germline V gene (reference sequence). The CDR3 region has the DNA TGTGCCAGCAGTTTACAAGACGAGCAGTACGTC. As protein: CASSLQDEQYV.

This clonotype was seen repeatedly, ten times or more. This rearrangement joins TRBV7-2 to TRBJ2-3; D is unresolved. The CDR3 consists of 14 residues. CDR1 is SGHTA, CDR2 FQGNSA, per germline. With 5 bases removed from V and 2 bases from J, the gap between germline ends came to 11 bases. The CDR3 here is CASSRRVHTDTQYF. The CDR3 DNA reads TGTGCCAGCAGCCGTCGGGTGCACACAGATACGCAGTATTTT.

The chain carries TRBV4-2 and TRBJ1-4; 11 nucleotides match TRBD1. J was trimmed by 7 bases and V by 0 bases; bases with no gene match: 4. Germline V gene sequence: CDR1 LGHNA, CDR2 YNFKEQ. The CDR3 is 16 amino acids. This chain's CDR3 is CASSQDPGQGAEKLFF. CDR3 coding DNA: TGTGCCAGCAGCCAAGACCCCGGACAGGGGGCTGAAAAACTGTTTTTT.

This clonotype was observed a handful of times. The chain links TRBV12-3 or TRBV12-4 to TRBJ2-4; D uncertain. Trimming pared 3 bases from V and 6 bases from J, leaving 9 bases between. The CDR3 is made up of 13 amino acids. CDR3 sequence reads: CASSLFSLNIQYF. The CDR3 DNA reads as TGTGCCAGCAGTTTGTTCAGCCTAAACATTCAGTACTTC.

This clonotype was counted only a few times. The rearrangement links TRBV4-1 to TRBJ1-5; possibly TRBD1 for D (6 bases). Per the germline V gene, CDR1 is MGHRA and CDR2 is YSYEKL. The V end lost 2 bases, the J end lost 3 bases, and 11 bases lay between the germline ends. The CDR3 covers 15 residues. The CDR3 DNA sequence: TGCGCCAGCAGCCAATCAAACAGGGACAATCAGCCCCAGCATTTT. The encoded protein is CASSQSNRDNQPQHF.

The V gene is TRBV2, the J gene TRBJ2-7; D not resolved. V was pared by 6 bases and J by 6 bases, with 9 bases between. The CDR3 totals 11 residues. The germline CDR1 and CDR2 sequences are SNHLY and FYNNEI. CDR3 residues: CASSRRSEQYV. The CDR3 DNA reads TGTGCCAGCAGCCGGAGATCCGAGCAGTACGTC.

The V and J genes are TRBV27 and TRBJ2-7, with D unresolved. Trimming stripped 0 bases from V and 7 bases from J, with 10 bases between. The CDR3 has 13 residues. Looked up from germline, CDR1 is MNHEY and CDR2 is SMNVEV (reference sequence). Written as DNA, the CDR3 is TGTGCCAGCAGTTTATCGGGGTCTTGGGAGCAGTACTTC. Translated: CASSLSGSWEQYF.

The CDR3 here is CASSEAIAGYNSPLHF. The CDR3, as DNA: TGTGCCAGCAGTGAAGCGATCGCGGGTTATAATTCACCCCTCCACTTT. The rearrangement joins TRBV6-1 to TRBJ1-6; D call uncertain. Germline assignment: CDR1 MNHNS and CDR2 SASEGT. V lost 0 bases, J lost 4 bases, and 10 bases lay in between. The CDR3 totals 16 residues.

This clonotype was seen only a few times. The rearrangement uses TRBV10-1 and TRBJ1-1; D perhaps matches TRBD1 (5 bases). Germline V gene data show CDR1 as WNHNN and CDR2 as SYGVQD (reference sequence). Trimming removed 5 bases from V and 7 bases from J, with 17 bases in between. This CDR3 has 14 residues. This chain's CDR3 is CASSSGASRNEAFF. In DNA, the CDR3 is TGCGCCAGCAGTTCTGGGGCTTCAAGGAATGAAGCTTTCTTT.

V is TRBV18 and J is TRBJ1-6, with D maybe TRBD1 (6 bases). V was clipped by 3 bases and J by 7 bases, with 13 bases between them. The length of the CDR3 is 15 residues. Germline-derived CDR1 and CDR2 are KGHSH and LQKENI. This CDR3 is CASSPGQGRNSPLHF. The CDR3 DNA reads as TGTGCCAGCTCACCGGGTCAGGGGCGCAATTCACCCCTCCACTTT.

This chain links TRBV7-2 with TRBJ1-5, with D possibly TRBD1 on 5 matching bases. The CDR3 has 14 amino acids. V lost 5 bases to trimming and J lost 4 bases, with 12 bases between them. In germline, CDR1 is SGHTA, CDR2 FQGNSA. For the CDR3, the DNA is TGTGCCAGCAGCGCGGTTTGGGGGAATCAGCCCCAGCATTTT. Translating gives CASSAVWGNQPQHF.

The V gene is TRBV4-1, the J gene TRBJ1-2, with D unresolved. The length of the CDR3 is 14 residues. Germline-derived CDR1 and CDR2 are MGHRA and YSYEKL. Trimming removed 1 base at V and 7 bases at J, with 13 bases between. CDR3 DNA sequence: TGCGCCAGCAGCCAAGTGTCCGAAGTGCGTGGCTACACCTTC. Translating it yields CASSQVSEVRGYTF.

The chain uses TRBV6-2 or TRBV6-3 and TRBJ2-3, with D possibly TRBD2 on 6 matching bases. The CDR3 runs to 17 residues. The germline V gene has CDR1 MNHEY and CDR2 SVGEGT. The V end was cut by 2 bases, the J end by 6 bases, with 21 bases between. The CDR3 sequence: CASSYPDIGTPFDTQYF. CDR3 nucleotide sequence: TGTGCCAGCAGTTACCCGGATATAGGGACTCCCTTTGATACGCAGTATTTT.

The DNA for the CDR3 is TGTGCCAGCAGTGTGAACCCCTACGAGCAGTACGTC. Translation: CASSVNPYEQYV. J is TRBJ2-7 and V is TRBV2; D is unclear. This CDR3 is 12 amino acids long. Per germline, CDR1 SNHLY and CDR2 FYNNEI. The germline V and J ends were trimmed by 4 bases and 2 bases, with 6 bases remaining between them.

In this sample, this clonotype turned up a few times. The chain has TRBV11-2 and TRBJ2-7, with a tentative D call TRBD2 (6 bases). Trimming shortened V by 1 base and J by 6 bases, and 19 bases separated the two germline ends. The CDR3 has 16 residues. Germline loops: CDR1 SGHAT, CDR2 FQNNGV. The CDR3, as DNA: TGTGCCAGCAGCTTAGCCCCGGGGGTAGGTTACGGCGAGCAGTACTTC. It codes for CASSLAPGVGYGEQYF.

This CDR3 is CATSMGSTDTQYF. CDR3 nucleotide sequence: TGTGCCACCAGCATGGGAAGCACAGATACGCAGTATTTT. The chain recombines TRBV15 with TRBJ2-3; D uncertain. Deletions cut 4 bases from V and 0 bases from J, with 5 bases between. The CDR3 contains 13 residues. The V gene's germline CDR1 is LNHNV and CDR2 YYDKDF (reference sequence).

In this sample, this clonotype turned up a few times. The chain combines TRBV20-1 with TRBJ2-5, with a possible D match to TRBD1 (5 bases). Germline-derived CDR1 and CDR2 are DFQATT and SNEGSKA (reference sequence). This CDR3 comprises 12 residues. The V end lost 6 bases, the J end lost 5 bases, and 13 bases lay between the germline ends. In DNA form, the CDR3 reads TGCAGTGCCCCGACAGCGTGGGAGACCCAGTACTTC. Translating it yields CSAPTAWETQYF.

In this sample, this clonotype turned up a few times. V is TRBV6-1 and J is TRBJ2-3; D ambiguous. The germline V gene encodes CDR1 MNHNS and CDR2 SASEGT. The CDR3 runs to 14 residues. V was trimmed by 7 bases and J by 4 bases, leaving 15 bases between them. CDR3 coding DNA: TGTGCCAGCAAAGGAGATGGTTTGTCAGATACGCAGTATTTT. This encodes CASKGDGLSDTQYF.

CDR3 sequence (DNA): TGTGCCAGCAGCCCCGGTGTAGCGCCTCTCTCCTACAATGAGCAGTTCTTC. The encoded protein is CASSPGVAPLSYNEQFF. The V call is TRBV12-3 or TRBV12-4, the J call TRBJ2-1; a weak D match, TRBD2 (5 bases). The CDR3 extends over 17 amino acids. Trimming cost V 6 bases and J 0 bases, with 18 bases left between them.

The chain has TRBV12-3 or TRBV12-4 and TRBJ1-2, with TRBD1 identical over 10 bases. The CDR3 runs 13 residues. After removal of 6 bases from V and 6 bases from J, the junction contained 4 bases not matched to a gene. Written as DNA, the CDR3 is TGTGCCAGCAGGAGAGGGACAGGGGATGGCTACACCTTC. Its translation: CASRRGTGDGYTF.

This clonotype was seen only a few times. The chain is built from TRBV7-8 and TRBJ2-3, with TRBD1 identical over 9 bases. V shed 1 base and J 5 bases; nucleotides not matched to a gene: 1. CDR3 length: 14 residues. Per germline, CDR1 SGHVS and CDR2 FQNEAQ. The CDR3 nucleotides read TGTGCCAGCAGCTTAGACAGGGGGCAAGATACGCAGTATTTT. Protein sequence: CASSLDRGQDTQYF.

This clonotype was counted a few times. The V call is TRBV12-3 or TRBV12-4, the J call TRBJ2-7, with D perhaps assigned TRBD1 or TRBD2 (9 bases each). The CDR3 consists of 17 residues. V was cut by 6 bases and J by 2 bases, with 23 bases left in between. Here the CDR3 DNA reads TGTGCCAGCAGCAGAACTTCTAGCGGGGACAGGGCCTACGAGCAGTACTTC. Protein: CASSRTSSGDRAYEQYF.

V usage is TRBV28 and J usage is TRBJ2-5; possible D gene TRBD1, 6 bases. Germline CDR1 MDHEN, CDR2 SYDVKM. Trimming took off 2 bases at V and 3 bases at J, with 13 bases between the two ends. The CDR3 has 15 amino acids. The CDR3 region is CASSLIGTNKETQYF. The CDR3 region has the DNA TGTGCCAGCAGTTTAATAGGGACAAACAAAGAGACCCAGTACTTC.